This passage covers 30 T cell receptor beta chains from one sample sequenced in a study of beta chain features in type 1 diabetes. Regarding the study as a whole: Within each of all four CD4+ subsets, Type 1 diabetes patients had TCRB CDR3s that were moderately but significantly shorter.

The isolated RNA, all of it, was reverse transcribed, so expressed TCRB transcripts were what got sequenced. Sequencing was performed with immunoSEQ multiplex PCR; in TCRdb, only in-frame clones are kept and a portion is missing. Among about 170,000 clones listed, 7.8% were seen once. The antigens for these receptors are not known. The sequenced sample consisted of central memory CD4+ T cells from blood. The receptors here all came from a woman in her forties with type 1 diabetes.

The genes are TRBV9 and TRBJ2-5, with 9 bases matching TRBD1. J lost 5 bases, V lost 0 bases, and 8 bases had no gene match. This CDR3 spans 16 amino acids. Germline loops: CDR1 SGDLS, CDR2 YYNGEE. CDR3 protein: CASSVAGQGWGETQYF. In nucleotides, the CDR3 is TGTGCCAGCAGCGTAGCGGGACAGGGTTGGGGGGAGACCCAGTACTTC.

V is TRBV5-1 and J is TRBJ2-3; 9 bases match TRBD2. The CDR3 is 15 amino acids. The germline V gene encodes CDR1 SGHRS and CDR2 YFSETQ. V dropped 0 bases and J dropped 3; count of bases not matched to a gene: 2. In nucleotides, the CDR3 is TGCGCCAGCAGCTTGGCGGCGGGAGGGACAGATACGCAGTATTTT. Translation gives CASSLAAGGTDTQYF.

This clone was observed a handful of times. The gene calls are TRBV6-6 and TRBJ2-5; 7 nucleotides line up with TRBD1. V was clipped by 11 bases and J by 4 bases; unmatched bases: 10. CDR3 size: 13 residues. Germline V gene data show CDR1 as MNHNY and CDR2 as SVGAGI (reference sequence). The CDR3 here is CASSEGAGETQYF. The DNA of the CDR3 is TGTGCCTCGTCCGAGGGGGCAGGAGAGACCCAGTACTTC.

The V call is TRBV30, the J call TRBJ1-2; 7 bases fit TRBD1. CDR1 is GTSNPN and CDR2 is SVGIG in the germline V gene (reference sequence). V lost 2 bases to trimming and J lost 8 bases; unmatched junction nucleotides: 8. CDR3 length: 13 amino acids. The chain's CDR3 is CAWSPQTGSGYTF. CDR3 coding DNA: TGTGCCTGGAGTCCCCAGACAGGGTCAGGCTACACCTTC.

DNA of the CDR3: TGTGCCAGCAGCGTAGGTTTCGGGAACTATGGCTACACCTTC. Its translation: CASSVGFGNYGYTF. The genes are TRBV9 and TRBJ1-2; D remains unclear. The germline CDR1 and CDR2 sequences are SGDLS and YYNGEE. The CDR3 is 14 residues long. V lost 0 bases to trimming and J lost 2 bases, with 8 bases between them.

This rearrangement joins TRBV5-1 to TRBJ2-1, with D maybe TRBD1 (5 bases). This CDR3 is built from 16 residues. Germline CDR1 reads SGHRS; CDR2 reads YFSETQ. V lost 5 bases, J lost 2 bases, and 17 bases lay in between. Written as DNA, the CDR3 is TGCGCCAGCAGAGACAGCACCCCTGGGGCCTACAATGAGCAGTTCTTC. Its protein is CASRDSTPGAYNEQFF.

The sample holds a few counts of this clone. V usage is TRBV4-3 and J usage is TRBJ2-7; D is perhaps TRBD2 (7 bases). Germline CDR1 and CDR2: LGHNA and YSLEER. This CDR3 comprises 14 residues. The ends were cut back, 2 bases at V and 3 bases at J, with 11 bases in the middle. CDR3 sequence: CASSQNREGYEQYF. Here the CDR3 DNA reads TGCGCCAGCAGCCAAAACAGGGAGGGCTACGAGCAGTACTTC.

This clone has more than one count but fewer than ten. V is TRBV6-1 and J is TRBJ1-1, with TRBD1 matching 7 bases. CDR1 and CDR2 from the germline V gene are MNHNS and SASEGT. V lost 3 bases, J lost 5 bases, and 6 bases stayed unmatched. This CDR3 is 14 amino acids long. CDR3 amino acids: CASSEVTGWTEAFF. CDR3 DNA: TGTGCCAGCAGTGAGGTGACAGGGTGGACTGAAGCTTTCTTT.

The rearrangement joins TRBV6-5 to TRBJ2-7; possibly TRBD2 for D (6 bases). CDR1 MNHEY and CDR2 SVGAGI come from the germline V gene. This CDR3 spans 15 amino acids. Trimming removed 8 bases at V and 2 bases at J, with 19 bases between. The CDR3 loop reads CASGTRTGAAYEQYF. The CDR3 bases are TGTGCCAGCGGCACCAGGACGGGAGCCGCCTACGAGCAGTACTTC.

This clone was seen a few times. This rearrangement joins TRBV4-1 to TRBJ1-5, with 11 bases that match TRBD1. Germline V gene lookup returns CDR1 MGHRA and CDR2 YSYEKL. The CDR3 has 15 amino acids. Germline trimming cut 3 bases from V and 6 bases from J; bases unmatched to any gene: 4. The CDR3 sequence: CASSHGDRGSQPQHF. CDR3 coding DNA: TGCGCCAGCAGCCATGGGGACAGGGGGAGTCAGCCCCAGCATTTT.

This clone has a handful of counts. The chain joins TRBV29-1 to TRBJ2-7, with 7 nucleotides matching TRBD1. Trimming cost V 5 bases and J 2 bases; bases outside gene matches: 6. CDR3 length: 13 residues. The germline V gene encodes CDR1 SQVTM and CDR2 ANQGSEA. This CDR3 is CSVTRQGTYEQYF. The CDR3 nucleotides are TGCAGCGTTACTCGACAGGGAACCTACGAGCAGTACTTC.

The chain combines TRBV30 with TRBJ1-1; the D gene is possibly TRBD1 (6 bases). The V gene's germline CDR1 is GTSNPN and CDR2 SVGIG (reference sequence). Trimming took 3 bases from V and 4 from J, leaving 21 bases between them. The CDR3 spans 16 residues. The CDR3 reads CAWRQNPTGWGTEAFF. For the CDR3, the DNA is TGTGCCTGGAGGCAGAATCCCACAGGGTGGGGCACTGAAGCTTTCTTT. Together with reference TRBV30 and TRBJ1-1, the CDR3 gives the full variable domain: SQTIHQWPATLVQPVGSPLSLECTVEGTSNPNLYWYRQAAGRGLQLLFYSVGIGQISSEVPQNLSASRPQDRQFILSSKKLLLSDSGFYLCAWRQNPTGWGTEAFFGQGTRLTVV.

The gene calls are TRBV5-1 and TRBJ1-1, with D perhaps TRBD1 (5 bases). This CDR3 is built from 14 residues. Trimming removed 4 bases from V and 1 base from J, with 11 bases in between. Germline CDR1 reads SGHRS; CDR2 reads YFSETQ. CDR3 DNA sequence: TGCGCCAGCAGCAGGGGTGGGAAGAACACTGAAGCTTTCTTT. Its protein product is CASSRGGKNTEAFF.

V is TRBV28 and J is TRBJ1-1, with unresolved D. The CDR3 is 14 residues long. Trimming removed 2 bases at V and 0 bases at J, with 7 bases between. The germline gives CDR1 MDHEN, CDR2 SYDVKM. The CDR3 DNA is TGTGCCAGCAGTTTAGTCCACATGAACACTGAAGCTTTCTTT. Protein: CASSLVHMNTEAFF.

V and J are TRBV7-8 and TRBJ1-5; D is unresolved. CDR3 length: 15 residues. The V and J ends lost 10 bases and 3 bases respectively, with 19 bases between them. Germline CDR1 reads SGHVS; CDR2 reads FQNEAQ. In DNA, the CDR3 is TGTGCCACCCAAAGGACTGCGGATAACAATCAGCCCCAGCATTTT. This codes for CATQRTADNNQPQHF.

This clone turned up a few times. This chain uses TRBV5-1 with TRBJ2-1; D might be TRBD2 (6 bases). With 4 bases removed from V and 2 bases from J, the gap between germline ends came to 10 bases. The CDR3 has 14 residues. From germline, CDR1 is SGHRS and CDR2 YFSETQ. The CDR3 bases are TGCGCCAGCAGCACTGGAGGGCCCTACAATGAGCAGTTCTTC. Protein sequence: CASSTGGPYNEQFF.

The chain joins TRBV6-1 to TRBJ1-2; possibly TRBD1 for D (6 bases). Trimming stripped 5 bases from V and 14 bases from J, with 18 bases between. The V gene's germline CDR1 is MNHNS and CDR2 SASEGT. CDR3 length: 12 residues. The CDR3 sequence is CASSSGQFLFTF. The CDR3 bases are TGTGCCAGCAGTTCCGGACAGTTCCTTTTTACCTTC.

V and J are TRBV4-2 and TRBJ1-5; TRBD1 matches at 10 bases. Germline V gene lookup returns CDR1 LGHNA and CDR2 YNFKEQ. There are 15 residues in the CDR3. Germline trimming cut 3 bases from V and 7 bases from J; bases unmatched to any gene: 6. The CDR3 here is CASSHGTGVGQPQHF. The CDR3 DNA sequence: TGTGCCAGCAGCCACGGGACAGGGGTTGGGCAGCCCCAGCATTTT.

This clone has more than one count but fewer than ten. This same CDR3 is encoded by further DNA sequences in the sample. The rearrangement links TRBV30 to TRBJ1-4, with 10 positions matching TRBD1. Germline CDR1 GTSNPN, CDR2 SVGIG (reference sequence). Unmatched junction bases numbered 1, after V lost 1 base and J lost 5 bases. The CDR3 contains 14 residues. CDR3 in amino acids: CAWSGDRGNEKLFF. CDR3 bases: TGTGCCTGGAGTGGGGACAGGGGAAATGAAAAACTGTTTTTT.

This clone was detected a few times. The chain has TRBV28 and TRBJ1-2; D remains unclear. Germline V lookup: CDR1 MDHEN, CDR2 SYDVKM. The CDR3 totals 14 residues. V shed 3 bases and J shed 3 bases, with 11 bases lying between them. The DNA of the CDR3 is TGTGCCAGCAGTTTCGGCAGGTCGGACTATGGCTACACCTTC. This translates into CASSFGRSDYGYTF.

About this clone itself: The sample has other DNA sequences that encode this CDR3 too. J is TRBJ2-5 and V is TRBV5-1; D possibly corresponds to TRBD2 (6 bases). CDR3 length: 14 amino acids. Germline V lookup: CDR1 SGHRS, CDR2 YFSETQ. With 3 bases removed from V and 1 base from J, the gap between germline ends came to 10 bases. CDR3 in DNA: TGCGCCAGCAGCTACCGGGACTTCCAAGAGACCCAGTACTTC. As protein: CASSYRDFQETQYF.

The chain joins TRBV9 to TRBJ1-3; 7 bases agree with TRBD1. J was trimmed by 2 bases and V by 4 bases; bases with no gene match: 6. Germline V lookup: CDR1 SGDLS, CDR2 YYNGEE. This CDR3 is built from 15 residues. CDR3 DNA sequence: TGTGCCAGCAGCCTCGAGGGGGCCGCTGGAAACACCATATATTTT. Translating it yields CASSLEGAAGNTIYF.

The genes are TRBV15 and TRBJ1-4, with D unresolved. The length of the CDR3 is 14 residues. V was clipped by 0 bases and J by 4 bases, with 6 bases between them. Looked up from germline, CDR1 is LNHNV and CDR2 is YYDKDF (reference sequence). This CDR3 reads CATSRERVNEKLFF. The CDR3 DNA is TGTGCCACCAGCAGAGAGAGGGTTAATGAAAAACTGTTTTTT. Full variable domain (remainder filled in from reference TRBV15 and TRBJ1-4): DAMVIQNPRYQVTQFGKPVTLSCSQTLNHNVMYWYQQKSSQAPKLLFHYYDKDFNNEADTPDNFQSRRPNTSFCFLDIRSPGLGDTAMYLCATSRERVNEKLFFGSGTQLSVL.

V is TRBV4-2 and J is TRBJ2-7; 8 bases are shared with TRBD1. The CDR3 is 16 residues long. J was trimmed by 5 bases and V by 0 bases; bases with no gene match: 9. CDR1 is LGHNA, CDR2 YNFKEQ, per germline. CDR3 in amino acids: CASSQEDQGAPNEQYF. The CDR3 DNA is TGTGCCAGCAGCCAAGAAGATCAGGGGGCTCCCAACGAGCAGTACTTC.

This clone came up a few times. The chain links TRBV5-1 to TRBJ1-1; 8 bases align to TRBD1. This CDR3 contains 15 residues. Germline-derived CDR1 and CDR2 are SGHRS and YFSETQ. Germline trimming cut 4 bases from V and 5 bases from J; bases unmatched to any gene: 10. In DNA form, the CDR3 reads TGCGCCAGCAGCCCCGGACAGGGTTCGGGAACTGAAGCTTTCTTT. Translated: CASSPGQGSGTEAFF. Full variable domain (outside the CDR3, taken from reference TRBV5-1 and TRBJ1-1): KAGVTQTPRYLIKTRGQQVTLSCSPISGHRSVSWYQQTPGQGLQFLFEYFSETQRNKGNFPGRFSGRQFSNSRSEMNVSTLELGDSALYLCASSPGQGSGTEAFFGQGTRLTVV.

V usage is TRBV2 and J usage is TRBJ2-3; possibly TRBD1 for D (5 bases). V was clipped by 9 bases and J by 9 bases, with 13 bases between them. Germline V gene sequence: CDR1 SNHLY, CDR2 FYNNEI. The CDR3 loop spans 11 amino acids. CDR3 nucleotide sequence: TGTGCCAGTGTAGGGGCAGTCACGCAGTATTTT. Its protein is CASVGAVTQYF.

This clone was detected only a few times. The chain combines TRBV15 with TRBJ1-2, with TRBD1 as a possible D gene (5 bases). The germline CDR1 and CDR2 sequences are LNHNV and YYDKDF (reference sequence). The CDR3 has 14 residues. V was shortened by 3 bases and J by 5 bases, with 13 bases between the two germline ends. The CDR3, as DNA: TGTGCCACCAGCAGCACGGGCCCAGGGTATGGCTACACCTTC. This gives the protein CATSSTGPGYGYTF. Filled out from reference TRBV15 and TRBJ1-2, the complete variable domain reads DAMVIQNPRYQVTQFGKPVTLSCSQTLNHNVMYWYQQKSSQAPKLLFHYYDKDFNNEADTPDNFQSRRPNTSFCFLDIRSPGLGDTAMYLCATSSTGPGYGYTFGSGTRLTVV.

This clone has a handful of counts. The J gene is TRBJ2-3, the V gene TRBV7-2; 10 bases map to TRBD1. This CDR3 contains 15 residues. Unmatched junction bases numbered 7, after V lost 5 bases and J lost 5 bases. Looked up from germline, CDR1 is SGHTA and CDR2 is FQGNSA. This chain's CDR3 is CASSQGQGWKDTQYF. The CDR3 DNA reads TGTGCCAGCAGCCAGGGACAGGGGTGGAAAGATACGCAGTATTTT.

This clone was picked up a small number of times. The chain combines TRBV2 with TRBJ2-7, with 7 nucleotides matching TRBD2. Germline V gene lookup returns CDR1 SNHLY and CDR2 FYNNEI. V trimming: 10 bases; J trimming: 7 bases; junction bases outside the gene matches: 16. The CDR3 extends over 14 amino acids. CDR3 protein: CATSQSGALREQYF. The CDR3 bases are TGTGCCACCAGCCAGAGCGGGGCCCTGAGGGAGCAGTACTTC. Full variable domain (missing parts from reference TRBV2 and TRBJ2-7): EPEVTQTPSHQVTQMGQEVILRCVPISNHLYFYWYRQILGQKVEFLVSFYNNEISEKSEIFDDQFSVERPDGSNFTLKIRSTKLEDSAMYFCATSQSGALREQYFGPGTRLTVT.

This clone was seen a few times. The gene calls are TRBV19 and TRBJ2-3, with TRBD1 matching 10 bases. V shed 5 bases, J shed 4 bases, and the junction held 3 bases outside the gene matches. The CDR3 runs 14 residues. The germline gives CDR1 LNHDA, CDR2 SQIVND (reference sequence). The DNA of the CDR3 is TGTGCCAGTAGTTCCGGGACAGGGGCAGATACGCAGTATTTT. Translating it yields CASSSGTGADTQYF.